A selection of T cell receptor beta chains follows, all from one sample in a study of TIL therapy for anti-PD-1-resistant metastatic lung cancer. TCRdb keeps only in-frame clones here, not all; method: immunoSEQ multiplex PCR. Of 40,000 to 60,000 clones detected, about 80% appear once; the ten largest clones hold roughly 5%. The input for sequencing was blood, taken at baseline. These receptors originate from a woman between 25 and 85 years old with non-small cell lung cancer. Both conserved end residues are part of each CDR3. Fields, in order: J gene, V gene, clone size, D gene, CDR3 DNA, CDR3 protein. D genes are given only for firm matches. Size is stated for part of the rows, as once, few or many counts, or as a class when the clone is expanded.

TRBJ2-3	TRBV18	-	-	TGTGCCAGCTCACCGACACAGGGAAGTACAGATACGCAGTATTTT	CASSPTQGSTDTQYF
TRBJ2-3	TRBV19	-	-	TGTGCCAGTAGCTCAGAGGACAGCACAGATACGCAGTATTTT	CASSSEDSTDTQYF
TRBJ1-6	TRBV10-1	-	TRBD1	TGCGCCAGCAGCCGGGGACAGCCGAATTCACCCCTCCACTTT	CASSRGQPNSPLHF
TRBJ1-2	TRBV28	-	-	TGTGCCAGCAGGTGGCAGGGGTCCTCCTATGGCTACACCTTC	CASRWQGSSYGYTF
TRBJ2-1	TRBV14	once	TRBD2	TGTGCCAGCAGCCAAGAAGGACTAGCGGGGACATACAATGAGCAGTTCTTC	CASSQEGLAGTYNEQFF
TRBJ2-5	TRBV7-2	-	TRBD2	TGTGCCAGCAGCTTAGGGGAGGCAGCGGGGACGTACCAAGAGACCCAGTACTTC	CASSLGEAAGTYQETQYF
TRBJ2-7	TRBV28	-	TRBD1	TGTGCCAGCAGTGGGGGACAGTTGGCCGAGCAGTACTTC	CASSGGQLAEQYF
TRBJ2-2	TRBV7-9	-	-	TGTGCCAGCAGCAGGGGTGTCACCGGGGAGCTGTTTTTT	CASSRGVTGELFF
TRBJ1-4	TRBV5-4	-	-	TGTGCCAGCAGCTTGTGGGAACAGAAGGGAAAACTGTTTTTT	CASSLWEQKGKLFF
TRBJ2-7	TRBV6-5	-	-	TGTGCCAGCAGTTACTCGATCGGGACTCCTCCCTACGAGCAGTACTTC	CASSYSIGTPPYEQYF
TRBJ1-1	TRBV6-1	once	-	TGTGCCACCAACAGGGCTCCGAACACTGAAGCTTTCTTT	CATNRAPNTEAFF
TRBJ2-7	TRBV23-1	-	-	TGCGCCAGCAGTCAATCGAAACACGAGCAGTACTTC	CASSQSKHEQYF
TRBJ2-5	TRBV19	-	-	TGTGCCAGTAGTGCCGGGAACCAAGAGACCCAGTACTTC	CASSAGNQETQYF
TRBJ2-3	TRBV25-1	-	-	TGTGCCAGCAGTAGGGTTGGCACAGATACGCAGTATTTT	CASSRVGTDTQYF